This TCR beta chain was sequenced during a study of T cells in Graves' hyperthyroidism and ophthalmopathy. The study, taken as a whole, reports: The model predicted ophthalmopathy a median approximately seven months before onset.

Germline assignment: CDR1 MDHEN and CDR2 SYDVKM. Trimming pared 9 bases from V and 6 bases from J, leaving 23 bases between. The CDR3 runs 15 residues. This clonotype appeared many times. Its antigen is still unknown. RNA transcripts provided the source from which TCR beta CDR3 regions were amplified. When the TCR CDR3 underwent first-round RT-PCR, the HTBI primer set was used. TCRdb re-called the multiplex PCR reads with MiXCR, one entry per CDR3 protein. The repertoire holds about 340,000 distinct CDR3 sequences, with around 20% as singletons. The receptor was isolated from a woman between 45 and 60 years old with Graves' hyperthyroidism. This chain connects TRBV28 to TRBJ1-2; D might be TRBD1 (5 bases). Sequences were obtained from blood. CDR3 nucleotides: TGTGCCAGTTTACCGGGACGGAAGCGAACGGATGGCTACACCTTC. This sequence encodes CASLPGRKRTDGYTF.